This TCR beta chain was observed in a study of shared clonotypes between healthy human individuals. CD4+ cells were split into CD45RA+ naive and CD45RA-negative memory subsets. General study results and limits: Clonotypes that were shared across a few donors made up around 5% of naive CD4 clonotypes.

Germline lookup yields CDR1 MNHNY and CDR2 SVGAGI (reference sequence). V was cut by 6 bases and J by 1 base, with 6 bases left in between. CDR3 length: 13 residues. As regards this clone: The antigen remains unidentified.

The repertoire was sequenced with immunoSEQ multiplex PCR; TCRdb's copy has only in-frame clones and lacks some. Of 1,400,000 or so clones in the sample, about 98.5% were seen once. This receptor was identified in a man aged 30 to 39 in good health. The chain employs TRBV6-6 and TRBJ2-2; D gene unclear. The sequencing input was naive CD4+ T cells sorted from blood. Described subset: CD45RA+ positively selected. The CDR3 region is CASSPVNTGELFF. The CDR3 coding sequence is TGTGCCAGCAGCCCGGTGAACACCGGGGAGCTGTTTTTT.